Described below is a single T cell receptor (beta chain) sequence and its context. The sample holds a few counts of this clone. It has no known antigen specificity. Per-base quality was not reported, and no clone a single base away is much larger than it. All of the isolated RNA was reverse transcribed with the High Capacity cDNA Reverse Transcription Kit, so expressed TCRB transcripts were sequenced. Deep immunoSEQ sequencing was performed on naive, central memory and regulatory T cell samples, with an average of roughly 3.3 million total reads per sample. Sorted cells were lysed in RLT buffer and RNA was extracted with DNase-treated RNeasy Micro or Mini kits, depending on cell number. To prevent cross-contamination, every cell subset was processed on its own, while patient and healthy donor samples were processed together. Using the immunoSEQ multiplex PCR, TCRB sequences were amplified from cDNA into 87-bp fragments spanning the CDR3 region. The amplicons were sequenced using the Illumina HiSeq platform. On the authors' methods: Synthetic template baselines were used to correct PCR bias computationally, reads within Hamming distance 2 were collapsed, and singletons that could not be merged were discarded. Reads were aligned against IMGT so that V, D and J genes, CDR3 length and insertions or deletions at six rearrangement sites could be assigned. Clonotype counts were normalized to sorted cell number within each subset before computing true diversity and Gini coefficients with the tcR R package. Repertoire sharing was quantified using the overlap coefficient calculated on TCRB nucleotide sequences. As a proxy for the pre-selection repertoire, out-of-frame TCRB sequences from naive cells were analyzed. What TCRdb holds here is the immuneACCESS table cut down to in-frame rearrangements. Part of the clones is not present; checked against another copy, under half of the missing clones reflect an unresolved V gene, and the others are unexplained. V and J calls and clone size are copied from that table; D and trimming were computed from the DNA. Counted in this sample were under 500,000 clones; roughly 31% of them appeared once. The top ten hold about 0.06% of the sample.

V and J lose 4 bases and 0 bases, and a span of 13 bases separates them. The germline V gene sets CDR1 to SGHRS and CDR2 to YFSETQ. The CDR3, from cysteine to phenylalanine, totals 15 residues. Only the CDR3 part of the read is kept: 45 bases, read in frame from the first base. A single peripheral blood draw of about 116 mL on average was collected from each donor into heparinised tubes. A BD FACSAria II and a panel including CD45RO, CCR7, CD25, CD127, CD95 and CD27 were used to sort naive, central memory, regulatory and stem cell-like memory CD4+ T cells. All sorted populations exceeded 98% purity. Right away, PBMCs were isolated by Lymphoprep density gradient centrifugation and were stained directly, with no culture step. To minimize batch effects, samples were stained and sorted in pairs, one healthy donor with one patient per experiment. The data belong to a study of beta chain features in type 1 diabetes (dated by TCRdb to 2017 to 2018). About the study as a whole: No differences in mean age, gender distribution, total cell number or subset yield were found between patients and healthy donors. In the study, TCRB repertoires of sorted circulating CD4+ T cell subsets from recently diagnosed type 1 diabetes patients were compared with those of matched healthy donors. Whereas all 28 donors provided naive and central memory subsets, regulatory and stem cell-like memory subsets were isolated from just 8 patients and about 8 healthy donors. A total of about 100,000,000 sorted cells were examined across all samples, and RNA yield correlated strongly with the number of cells per subset.

Overall study results and their limits: HLA sub-analyses involved small numbers of individuals, so any influence of HLA type on TCRB rearrangement remained unresolved. A moderate but significant shortening of TCRB CDR3 length was observed in type 1 diabetes patients in all four CD4+ subsets. At VDJ recombination sites, patients with type 1 diabetes made fewer insertions and deleted more nucleotides, a pattern implying thymic rearrangement abnormalities. Sequencing cDNA rather than genomic DNA could over-represent highly expressing activated cells, although activation and CD3 levels did not differ between groups. Shorter templates might be favored by PCR, yet because patient and control samples were amplified and corrected together, any such skew would affect both groups equally. Naive, central memory and regulatory TCRB repertoires appeared to be more alike among patients than among healthy donors.

The V gene is TRBV5-1 and the J gene is TRBJ2-5; a tentative D call is TRBD2 (6 bases match). Sequenced material: naive CD4+ T cells from blood. Interpreted using the paper, the cell subset or site label stands for: true naive CD4+ T cells. The receptor was isolated from a man younger than 30 in good health. The DNA sequence reads TGCGCCAGCAGCGTCCAAAGCGGGTACCAAGAGACCCAGTACTTC. It encodes CASSVQSGYQETQYF.